Given below is one T cell receptor (beta chain) in context. Antigen specificity is unknown. Sequencing used immunoSEQ multiplex PCR; TCRdb keeps in-frame clones, though not all of them. The data show 200,000 or so clones, with roughly 77% seen just once and 5.5% to 7% held by the top ten. CDR3 length: 16 residues. Germline CDR1 SGHTA, CDR2 FQGNSA. The V gene lost 7 bases and the J gene lost 1 base, with 17 bases spanning the gap. This entry is derived from a study of cytotoxic CD8 clonotypes in ibrutinib-treated CLL. On the study more broadly: Mean productive templates were around 260,000; mean productive rearrangements were around 93,000.

Study conclusions and caveats: Clonality measured at baseline exceeded age-matched healthy donors, tracking circulating CD8+ T-cell counts.

The V call is TRBV7-2, the J call TRBJ2-1, with a tentative D call TRBD2 (5 bases). Sequenced here: PBMCs, sampled after 12 months of ibrutinib treatment. The TCR originated in a human donor with chronic lymphocytic leukemia. CDR3: CASTIPRGSSYNEQFF. The DNA for the CDR3 is TGTGCCAGCACCATACCCCGGGGATCTTCCTACAATGAGCAGTTCTTC.